One and the same sample provided the 21 T cell receptor beta chains below, sequenced in a study of CD8+ T cells in alopecia areata. Treatment here: oral pan-JAK inhibitor, 5-10 mg twice daily. TCR sequencing used cDNA made by reverse transcription of extracted RNA. Some clones are missing from TCRdb's copy, which holds only in-frame ones; the method was immunoSEQ multiplex PCR. This sample carries a few hundred thousand clones, roughly 40% of them seen once, and the ten largest clones take about 2.4%. The sequencing used CD4+ T cells sorted from blood, collected at roughly week 38, from a patient treated with tofacitinib. The source of these receptors is a human donor with alopecia areata.

The chain joins TRBV7-6 to TRBJ2-6; D may be TRBD2 (6 bases). V lost 5 bases, J lost 4 bases, and 12 bases lay in between. Germline values: CDR1 SGHVS, CDR2 FNYEAQ. The CDR3 is made up of 15 amino acids. The CDR3 spells CASSPGGSGANVLTF. The CDR3 DNA follows: TGTGCCAGCAGCCCAGGAGGGTCCGGGGCCAACGTCCTGACTTTC.

The chain combines TRBV7-2 with TRBJ2-7, with D maybe TRBD2 (6 bases). This CDR3 has 16 residues. Germline lookup yields CDR1 SGHTA and CDR2 FQGNSA. V lost 4 bases and J lost 2, with 18 bases in between. CDR3 sequence reads: CASSSRSGDGAYEQYF. The CDR3 DNA sequence: TGTGCCAGCAGCTCCCGGTCGGGGGACGGAGCCTACGAGCAGTACTTC.

The chain combines TRBV7-2 with TRBJ2-3; D ambiguous. Looked up from germline, CDR1 is SGHTA and CDR2 is FQGNSA. Trimming left V 8 bases short and J 4 bases short, with 13 bases between. The CDR3 length is 13 residues. CDR3 in amino acids: CASSQRVADTQYF. The CDR3 coding sequence is TGTGCCAGCTCACAAAGGGTGGCAGATACGCAGTATTTT.

This chain joins TRBV6-1 and TRBJ2-1, with a possible D match to TRBD1 (6 bases). The CDR3 sequence is 17 residues long. The germline V and J ends were trimmed by 2 bases and 5 bases, with 19 bases remaining between them. Germline V gene sequence: CDR1 MNHNS, CDR2 SASEGT. The CDR3 DNA reads TGTGCCAGCAGTGAATCAAGGACAGCACTTTATAACAATGAGCAGTTCTTC. It is translated as CASSESRTALYNNEQFF.

This clone has just a few counts. This rearrangement joins TRBV7-9 to TRBJ2-2; no clear D. Germline V gene lookup returns CDR1 SEHNR and CDR2 FQNEAQ (reference sequence). Trimming removed 0 bases from V and 7 bases from J, with 0 bases in between. The CDR3 has 11 amino acids. CDR3 sequence reads: CASSLAGELFF. The CDR3 DNA reads TGTGCCAGCAGCTTAGCCGGGGAGCTGTTTTTT.

V usage is TRBV5-1 and J usage is TRBJ2-3; the D gene is possibly TRBD2 (5 bases). Germline CDR1 reads SGHRS; CDR2 reads YFSETQ. The length of the CDR3 is 15 residues. Between the trimmed V and J ends, which lost 4 bases and 1 base, there was a span of 13 bases. The CDR3 region is CASSGAAEGTDTQYF. DNA of the CDR3: TGCGCCAGCAGCGGTGCAGCGGAAGGCACAGATACGCAGTATTTT.

V usage is TRBV5-1 and J usage is TRBJ2-1; the D gene is possibly TRBD1 (6 bases). The CDR3 is 15 amino acids. V was clipped by 4 bases and J by 10 bases, with 21 bases between them. In germline, CDR1 is SGHRS, CDR2 YFSETQ. The CDR3 protein is CASSQRTDRTQEQFF. Here the CDR3 DNA reads TGCGCCAGCAGCCAGCGCACAGACAGGACTCAGGAGCAGTTCTTC.

V usage is TRBV14 and J usage is TRBJ2-1, with 8 bases lining up with TRBD2. This CDR3 contains 15 residues. V trimming: 4 bases; J trimming: 3 bases; junction bases outside the gene matches: 5. Germline V gene lookup returns CDR1 SGHDN and CDR2 FVKESK. The DNA for the CDR3 is TGTGCCAGCAGCCTACTAGCGGCGGTCTACAATGAGCAGTTCTTC. Its translation is CASSLLAAVYNEQFF.

The genes are TRBV11-2 and TRBJ2-7; maybe TRBD1 (6 bases). This CDR3 comprises 14 residues. Germline V gives CDR1 SGHAT, CDR2 FQNNGV. V lost 3 bases, J lost 4 bases, and 13 bases lay in between. CDR3 sequence: CASSFAGAIYEQYF. CDR3 bases: TGTGCCAGCAGCTTTGCAGGGGCTATATACGAGCAGTACTTC. Using reference TRBV11-2 and TRBJ2-7 for the parts outside the CDR3, the full variable domain is EAGVAQSPRYKIIEKRQSVAFWCNPISGHATLYWYQQILGQGPKLLIQFQNNGVVDDSQLPKDRFSAERLKGVDSTLKIQPAKLEDSAVYLCASSFAGAIYEQYFGPGTRLTVT.

The V call is TRBV30, the J call TRBJ2-1, with D uncertain. This CDR3 is 12 amino acids long. Deletions cut 1 base from V and 8 bases from J, with 9 bases between. Germline assignment: CDR1 GTSNPN and CDR2 SVGIG (reference sequence). DNA of the CDR3: TGTGCCTGGAGTGCTCTAGGGTATGAGCAGTTCTTC. Its protein is CAWSALGYEQFF.

The genes are TRBV5-1 and TRBJ2-5, with D possibly TRBD2 on 5 matching bases. The CDR3 has 14 residues. CDR1 SGHRS and CDR2 YFSETQ come from the germline V gene. The ends were cut back, 4 bases at V and 2 bases at J, with 12 bases in the middle. CDR3 nucleotides: TGCGCCAGCAGCATCGGAGGTTCACAAGAGACCCAGTACTTC. Translation gives CASSIGGSQETQYF.

The chain combines TRBV2 with TRBJ1-1, with D possibly matching TRBD1 (6 bases). The CDR3 sequence is 12 residues long. V gave up 6 bases and J gave up 9 bases, with 14 bases separating them. The germline V gene encodes CDR1 SNHLY and CDR2 FYNNEI. CDR3 sequence: CASSFQGTQAFF. The CDR3 DNA is TGTGCCAGCAGCTTTCAGGGGACCCAAGCTTTCTTT.

Turning to this clone: This clone may be a read error of a much larger clone one base away. V gene TRBV7-2 combines with J gene TRBJ2-7; D not resolved. The CDR3 totals 11 residues. Trimming left V 2 bases short and J 4 bases short, with 3 bases between. CDR1 is SGHTA and CDR2 is FQGNSA in the germline V gene. The CDR3 nucleotides read TGTGCCAGCAGCTTAATATACGAGCAGTACTTC. Protein product: CASSLIYEQYF. The complete variable domain, with remaining parts taken from reference TRBV7-2 and TRBJ2-7, reads GAGVSQSPSNKVTEKGKDVELRCDPISGHTALYWYRQSLGQGLEFLIYFQGNSAPDKSGLPSDRFSAERTGGSVSTLTIQRTQQEDSAVYLCASSLIYEQYFGPGTRLTVT.

The chain joins TRBV6-5 to TRBJ1-2; D gene uncertain. Germline V lookup: CDR1 MNHEY, CDR2 SVGAGI. The CDR3 length is 15 residues. Trimming removed 0 bases from V and 2 bases from J, with 10 bases in between. DNA for the CDR3: TGTGCCAGCAGTTACTCCCACGGCCCAAACTATGGCTACACCTTC. This gives the protein CASSYSHGPNYGYTF.

J is TRBJ1-1 and V is TRBV19; no reliable D call. Deletions cut 1 base from V and 7 bases from J, with 16 bases between. The CDR3 runs 15 residues. CDR1 LNHDA and CDR2 SQIVND come from the germline V gene (reference sequence). This chain's CDR3 is CASSIVGRASDEAFF. CDR3 DNA sequence: TGTGCCAGTAGTATAGTAGGTAGGGCATCTGATGAAGCTTTCTTT.

The gene calls are TRBV7-3 and TRBJ2-5, with 7 bases aligning to TRBD1. CDR1 SGHTA and CDR2 FQGTGA come from the germline V gene. The CDR3 is made up of 13 amino acids. Losses at the gene ends were 2 bases for V and 7 bases for J; bases not matched to a gene: 4. The CDR3 DNA reads TGTGCCAGCAGCTTAGACAGGGCTGGGACCCAGTACTTC. Translating it yields CASSLDRAGTQYF.

J is TRBJ1-5 and V is TRBV16, with D perhaps TRBD1 (6 bases). Looked up from germline, CDR1 is KGHSY and CDR2 is FQNENV. V lost 3 bases and J 10 bases, leaving 19 bases between the germline ends. The CDR3 consists of 15 residues. The CDR3 nucleotides are TGTGCCAGCAGCCACAACCCCCAGGGGCATGGTCCCCAGCATTTT. As protein: CASSHNPQGHGPQHF.

This sequence joins TRBV7-8 and TRBJ2-3, with D uncertain. Trimming pared 1 base from V and 8 bases from J, leaving 7 bases between. CDR1 SGHVS and CDR2 FQNEAQ come from the germline V gene. The CDR3 spans 12 residues. The CDR3 region is CASSLVAGTQYF. As DNA, the CDR3 is TGTGCCAGCAGCTTAGTTGCCGGTACGCAGTATTTT.

This chain joins TRBV29-1 and TRBJ2-3; 7 bases agree with TRBD1. Germline CDR1 and CDR2: SQVTM and ANQGSEA. Trimming cost V 5 bases and J 1 base; bases outside gene matches: 6. There are 14 residues in the CDR3. In nucleotides, the CDR3 is TGCAGCGTTACCGGGACAGACGGCACAGATACGCAGTATTTT. Amino acid sequence: CSVTGTDGTDTQYF.

This chain joins TRBV2 and TRBJ2-5; perhaps D is TRBD1 or TRBD2 (5 bases each). The J call may be mistaken, given a closer DNA end match to TRBJ2-7. Germline V gene sequence: CDR1 SNHLY, CDR2 FYNNEI. CDR3 size: 13 residues. The CDR3 bases are TGTGCCGCCAAGGAGGACAACGTCTACGAGCAGTACTTC. It yields the protein CAAKEDNVYEQYF.

The chain joins TRBV29-1 to TRBJ2-5; D is possibly TRBD2 (6 bases). Trimming shortened V by 7 bases and J by 5 bases, and 17 bases separated the two germline ends. CDR1 and CDR2 (germline): SQVTM, ANQGSEA. CDR3 size: 13 residues. The CDR3 region is CSARPTGGETQYF. CDR3 nucleotide sequence: TGCAGCGCCCGCCCGACCGGAGGGGAGACCCAGTACTTC.